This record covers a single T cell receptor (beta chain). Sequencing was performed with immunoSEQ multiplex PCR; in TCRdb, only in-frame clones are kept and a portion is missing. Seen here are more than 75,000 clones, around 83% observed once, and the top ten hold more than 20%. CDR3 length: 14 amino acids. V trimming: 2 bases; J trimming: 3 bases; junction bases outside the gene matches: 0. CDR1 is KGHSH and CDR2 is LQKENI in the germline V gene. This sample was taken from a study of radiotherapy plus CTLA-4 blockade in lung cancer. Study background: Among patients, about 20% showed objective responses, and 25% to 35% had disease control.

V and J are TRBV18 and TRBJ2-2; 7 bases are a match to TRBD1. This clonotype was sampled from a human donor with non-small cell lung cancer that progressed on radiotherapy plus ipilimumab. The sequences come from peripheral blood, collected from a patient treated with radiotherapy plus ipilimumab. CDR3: CASSPTGDTGELFF. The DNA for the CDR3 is TGTGCCAGCTCACCAACAGGGGACACCGGGGAGCTGTTTTTT.